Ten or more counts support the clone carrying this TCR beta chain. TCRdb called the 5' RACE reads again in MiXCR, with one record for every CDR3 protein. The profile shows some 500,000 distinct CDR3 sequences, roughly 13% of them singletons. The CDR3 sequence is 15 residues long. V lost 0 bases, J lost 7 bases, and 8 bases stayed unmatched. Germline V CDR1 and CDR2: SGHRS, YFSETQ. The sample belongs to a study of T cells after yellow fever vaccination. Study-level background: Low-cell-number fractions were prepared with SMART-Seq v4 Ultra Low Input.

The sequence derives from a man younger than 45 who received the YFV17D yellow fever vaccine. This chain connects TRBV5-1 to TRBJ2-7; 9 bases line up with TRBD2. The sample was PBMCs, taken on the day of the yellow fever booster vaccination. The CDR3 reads CASSLAAGGPGEQYF. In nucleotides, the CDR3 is TGCGCCAGCAGCTTGGCCGCGGGAGGGCCCGGGGAGCAGTACTTC.